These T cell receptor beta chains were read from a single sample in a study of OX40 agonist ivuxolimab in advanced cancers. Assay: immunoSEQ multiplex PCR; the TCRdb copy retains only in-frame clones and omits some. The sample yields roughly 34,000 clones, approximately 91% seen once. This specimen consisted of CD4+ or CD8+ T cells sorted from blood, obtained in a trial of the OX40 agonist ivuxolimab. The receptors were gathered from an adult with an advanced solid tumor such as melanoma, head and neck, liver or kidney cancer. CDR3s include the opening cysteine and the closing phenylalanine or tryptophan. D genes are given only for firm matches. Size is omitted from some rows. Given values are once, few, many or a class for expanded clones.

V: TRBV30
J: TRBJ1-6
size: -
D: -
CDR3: CAWDPGSNNSPLHF
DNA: TGTGCCTGGGACCCTGGGTCCAATAATTCACCCCTCCACTTT

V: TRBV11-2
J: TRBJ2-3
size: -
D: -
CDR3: CASSLRGGGGNTDTQYF
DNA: TGTGCCAGCAGCTTGAGAGGAGGAGGGGGCAACACAGATACGCAGTATTTT

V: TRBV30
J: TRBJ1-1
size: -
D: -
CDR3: CAWSVSRNTEAFF
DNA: TGTGCCTGGAGTGTCTCCAGGAACACTGAAGCTTTCTTT

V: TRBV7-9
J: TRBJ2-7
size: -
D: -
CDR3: CASSLAGQVYEQYF
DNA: TGTGCCAGCAGCTTAGCGGGGCAGGTCTACGAGCAGTACTTC

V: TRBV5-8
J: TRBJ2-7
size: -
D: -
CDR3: CASSPGQLITYEQYF
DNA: TGTGCCAGCAGTCCGGGGCAGCTGATAACCTACGAGCAGTACTTC

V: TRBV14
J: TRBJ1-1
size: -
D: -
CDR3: CASSQVVGAPLGEAFF
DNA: TGTGCCAGCAGCCAAGTTGTGGGGGCGCCTTTAGGGGAAGCTTTCTTT

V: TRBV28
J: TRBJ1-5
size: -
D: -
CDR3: CASSLPQGHQPQHF
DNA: TGTGCCAGCAGCCTCCCACAGGGTCACCAGCCCCAGCATTTT

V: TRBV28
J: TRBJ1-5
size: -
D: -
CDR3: CASSLSGFSTDQPQHF
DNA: TGTGCCAGCAGTTTATCGGGTTTTAGTACGGATCAGCCCCAGCATTTT

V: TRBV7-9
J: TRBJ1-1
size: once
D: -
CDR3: CASSLGVGNTEAFF
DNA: TGTGCCAGCAGCTTGGGGGTAGGGAACACTGAAGCTTTCTTT

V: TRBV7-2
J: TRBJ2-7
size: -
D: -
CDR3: CASSSGLTGDEQYF
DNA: TGTGCCAGCAGCTCGGGGCTGACTGGTGACGAGCAGTACTTC

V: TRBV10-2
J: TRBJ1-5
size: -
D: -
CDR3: CASSESRAYNQPQHF
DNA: TGCGCCAGCAGTGAGTCGAGGGCCTATAATCAGCCCCAGCATTTT

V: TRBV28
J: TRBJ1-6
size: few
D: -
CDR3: CASSRSQGRNSPLHF
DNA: TGTGCCAGCAGCCGTTCCCAGGGCAGGAATTCACCCCTCCACTTT

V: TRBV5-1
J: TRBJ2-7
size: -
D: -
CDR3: CASSSSTGSSYEQYF
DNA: TGCGCCAGCAGCTCTTCGACAGGTTCGTCCTACGAGCAGTACTTC

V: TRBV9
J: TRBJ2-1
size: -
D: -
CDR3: CASSVEGLNYNEQFF
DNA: TGTGCCAGCAGCGTAGAGGGACTTAACTACAATGAGCAGTTCTTC

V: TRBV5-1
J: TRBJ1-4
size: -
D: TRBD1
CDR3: CASSPGGRGREKLFF
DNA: TGCGCCAGCAGCCCTGGAGGCAGGGGGCGTGAAAAACTGTTTTTT

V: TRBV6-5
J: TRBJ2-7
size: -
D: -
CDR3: CASRLSDYSYEQYF
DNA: TGTGCCAGCAGGCTTTCCGACTACTCCTACGAGCAGTACTTC

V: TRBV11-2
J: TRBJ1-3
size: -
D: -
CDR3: CASSQPEVGNTIYF
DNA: TGTGCCAGCAGCCAGCCGGAGGTCGGGAACACCATATATTTT

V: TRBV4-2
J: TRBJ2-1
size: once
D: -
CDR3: CASSQAGQGAYNEQFF
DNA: TGTGCCAGCAGCCAAGCCGGCCAGGGAGCCTACAATGAGCAGTTCTTC

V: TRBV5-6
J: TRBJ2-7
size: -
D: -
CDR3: CASSFTIDRTYEQYF
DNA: TGTGCCAGCAGCTTTACAATCGACAGGACCTACGAGCAGTACTTC

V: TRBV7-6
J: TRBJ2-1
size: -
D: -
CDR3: CASSLVSQFGNEQFF
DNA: TGTGCCAGCAGCTTAGTTTCTCAATTTGGGAATGAGCAGTTCTTC

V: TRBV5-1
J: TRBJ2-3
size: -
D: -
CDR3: CASRRAGLSDTQYF
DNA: TGCGCCAGCCGGAGGGCCGGTTTGTCGGATACGCAGTATTTT

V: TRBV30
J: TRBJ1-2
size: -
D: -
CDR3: CAWTGGVSDGYTF
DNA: TGTGCCTGGACCGGCGGGGTGTCGGATGGCTACACCTTC

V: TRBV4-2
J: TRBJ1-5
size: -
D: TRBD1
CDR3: CASSQTGGQNQPQHF
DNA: TGTGCCAGCAGCCAAACCGGGGGACAGAATCAGCCCCAGCATTTT

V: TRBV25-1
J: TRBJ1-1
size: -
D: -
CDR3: CASIARGPTEAFF
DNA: TGTGCCAGCATTGCACGAGGGCCCACTGAAGCTTTCTTT

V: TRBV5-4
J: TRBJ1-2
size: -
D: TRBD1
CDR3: CASSAGQSKVYGYTF
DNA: TGTGCCAGCAGCGCGGGACAGTCTAAAGTCTATGGCTACACCTTC

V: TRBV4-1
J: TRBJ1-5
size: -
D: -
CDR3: CASSQDTDGLSSYNQPQHF
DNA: TGCGCCAGCAGCCAAGATACGGACGGGCTTAGCAGCTACAATCAGCCCCAGCATTTT

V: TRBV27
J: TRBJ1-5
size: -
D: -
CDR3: CASSRRGLGFNQPQHF
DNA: TGTGCCAGCAGTCGGCGGGGGCTGGGGTTTAATCAGCCCCAGCATTTT

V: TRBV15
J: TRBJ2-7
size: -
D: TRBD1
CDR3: CATSRGLTGTHEQYF
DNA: TGTGCCACCAGCAGAGGATTGACAGGGACCCACGAGCAGTACTTC

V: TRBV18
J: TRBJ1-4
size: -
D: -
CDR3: CASSPRSGDREKLFF
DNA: TGTGCCAGCTCACCAAGGAGTGGGGATCGTGAAAAACTGTTTTTT

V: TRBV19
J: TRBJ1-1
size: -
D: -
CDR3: CASSIRAEAFF
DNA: TGTGCCAGTAGTATCAGGGCAGAAGCTTTCTTT

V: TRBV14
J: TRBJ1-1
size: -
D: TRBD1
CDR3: CASSQGQGTPAFF
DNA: TGTGCCAGCAGCCAAGGACAGGGTACACCGGCTTTCTTT